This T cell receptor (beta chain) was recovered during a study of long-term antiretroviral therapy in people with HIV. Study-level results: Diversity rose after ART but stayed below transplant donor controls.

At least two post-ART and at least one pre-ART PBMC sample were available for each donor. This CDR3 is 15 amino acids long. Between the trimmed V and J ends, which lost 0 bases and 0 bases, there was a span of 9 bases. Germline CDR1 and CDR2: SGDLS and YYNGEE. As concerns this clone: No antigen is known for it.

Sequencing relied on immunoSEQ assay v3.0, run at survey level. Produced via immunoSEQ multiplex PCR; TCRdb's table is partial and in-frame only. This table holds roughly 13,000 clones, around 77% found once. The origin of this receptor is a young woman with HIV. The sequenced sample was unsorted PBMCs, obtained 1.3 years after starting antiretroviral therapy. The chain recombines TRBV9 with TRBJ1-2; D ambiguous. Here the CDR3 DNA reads TGTGCCAGCAGCGTAGGAGACGGAGCTAACTATGGCTACACCTTC. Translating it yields CASSVGDGANYGYTF.